The source of this T cell receptor beta chain is a study of identical twins. Findings and caveats of the study: An excess of low generation probability was shown by twin-shared out-of-frame alpha sequences.

The CDR3 totals 14 residues. V gave up 3 bases and J gave up 10 bases; unmatched junction bases: 12. Germline CDR1 reads SGDLS; CDR2 reads YYNGEE. This clonotype was detected a few times. Its antigen is currently unknown. TCRdb reprocessed the 5' RACE reads via MiXCR and lists one record per CDR3 protein. The table lists 250,000 to 350,000 distinct CDR3 sequences, 8.5% to 9.5% of them singletons. The same data also went into a second study, on yellow fever vaccine responses in identical twins.

This receptor was identified in a woman aged 18 to 35 in good health. Material: CD8+ T cells sorted from blood. This chain connects TRBV9 to TRBJ1-1; 7 bases line up with TRBD1. The CDR3 reads CASSGEGGYEVAFF. CDR3 DNA sequence: TGTGCCAGCAGCGGGGAAGGGGGCTACGAGGTAGCTTTCTTT. Drawing the rest from reference TRBV9 and TRBJ1-1, the complete variable domain is DSGVTQTPKHLITATGQRVTLRCSPRSGDLSVYWYQQSLDQGLQFLIQYYNGEERAKGNILERFSAQQFPDLHSELNLSSLELGDSALYFCASSGEGGYEVAFFGQGTRLTVV.